These 26 T cell receptor beta chains originate from one sample sequenced in a study of cytomegalovirus exposure and HLA in healthy donors. The PCR was carried out with 60 Vbeta primers and 13 Jbeta primers. Sequencing used immunoSEQ multiplex PCR; TCRdb keeps in-frame clones, though not all of them. Of 150,000 or so clones detected, around three quarters appear once; the ten largest clones hold approximately 1%. Sequenced material: PBMCs. All receptors derive from a woman aged 40 to 50 in good health and CMV-seronegative.

The chain is built from TRBV7-9 and TRBJ2-4, with 8 bases matching TRBD2. V shed 3 bases, J shed 7 bases, and the junction held 5 bases outside the gene matches. CDR3 length equals 14 residues. Per germline, CDR1 SEHNR and CDR2 FQNEAQ (reference sequence). The CDR3 DNA reads TGTGCCAGCAGCTTGAGCGGGAGTGGGAACATTCAGTACTTC. This sequence encodes CASSLSGSGNIQYF.

The J gene is TRBJ2-3, the V gene TRBV4-2; 8 bases fit TRBD2. Germline V gene sequence: CDR1 LGHNA, CDR2 YNFKEQ. The length of the CDR3 is 16 residues. V lost 3 bases, J lost 2 bases, and 7 bases stayed unmatched. The CDR3 sequence: CASSQALAVPTDTQYF. CDR3 nucleotide sequence: TGTGCCAGCAGCCAGGCACTAGCGGTCCCCACAGATACGCAGTATTTT.

In this sample, this clone turned up a few times. The gene calls are TRBV9 and TRBJ2-5, with 8 positions matching TRBD1. Germline lookup yields CDR1 SGDLS and CDR2 YYNGEE. The V and J ends lost 0 bases and 4 bases, in that order; junction bases with no gene match: 5. The CDR3 is 15 residues long. The CDR3 DNA is TGTGCCAGCAGCGTAGGGACAGGGATAACAGAGACCCAGTACTTC. Translated, it gives CASSVGTGITETQYF.

The V and J genes are TRBV6-5 and TRBJ1-1; 8 nucleotides line up with TRBD1. With 0 bases clipped from V and 4 bases from J, the junction kept 1 base outside the gene matches. Looked up from germline, CDR1 is MNHEY and CDR2 is SVGAGI. The CDR3 consists of 14 residues. CDR3 in DNA: TGTGCCAGCAGTTACTCTCAGGGGGCCACTGAAGCTTTCTTT. It translates to CASSYSQGATEAFF.

The CDR3 sequence: CASSSFQGSTDTQYF. In DNA, the CDR3 is TGTGCCAGCAGTTCATTCCAGGGAAGCACAGATACGCAGTATTTT. The chain employs TRBV28 and TRBJ2-3; TRBD1 might be the D (5 bases). Trimming left V 4 bases short and J 0 bases short, with 11 bases between. Germline V gene sequence: CDR1 MDHEN, CDR2 SYDVKM. CDR3 length: 15 residues.

V gene TRBV28 combines with J gene TRBJ1-1, with D uncertain. From germline, CDR1 is MDHEN and CDR2 SYDVKM. The length of the CDR3 is 12 residues. The germline V and J ends were trimmed by 10 bases and 1 base, with 10 bases remaining between them. This CDR3 is CANGDPNTEAFF. The CDR3 DNA sequence: TGTGCCAATGGAGACCCGAACACTGAAGCTTTCTTT.

This rearrangement joins TRBV5-1 to TRBJ2-6, with D possibly TRBD1 on 5 matching bases. V gave up 0 bases and J gave up 0 bases, with 7 bases separating them. There are 16 residues in the CDR3. From germline, CDR1 is SGHRS and CDR2 YFSETQ. The DNA for the CDR3 is TGCGCCAGCAGCTTGGGGGGCTACTCTGGGGCCAACGTCCTGACTTTC. Its protein product is CASSLGGYSGANVLTF.

V usage is TRBV4-2 and J usage is TRBJ2-7, with 7 nucleotides matching TRBD1. V lost 4 bases to trimming and J lost 0 bases; unmatched junction nucleotides: 3. Germline values: CDR1 LGHNA, CDR2 YNFKEQ. CDR3 length: 14 residues. The CDR3 loop is CASSPRDSSYEQYF. Here the CDR3 DNA reads TGTGCCAGCAGCCCTCGGGACAGCTCCTACGAGCAGTACTTC.

In the case of this clone: One junction end disagrees with the germline gene, perhaps due to a read error. The chain has TRBV19 and TRBJ1-1; TRBD1 agrees at 10 bases. CDR1 and CDR2 from the germline V gene are LNHDA and SQIVND (reference sequence). The CDR3 sequence is 15 residues long. As DNA, the CDR3 is TGTGCCAGTAGTGTCACGGGACAGGGGAACCCTGAAGCTTTCTTT. Translation gives CASSVTGQGNPEAFF.

Only one count was recorded for this clone. The rearrangement links TRBV25-1 to TRBJ1-2; a weak D match, TRBD1 (6 bases). This CDR3 has 14 amino acids. V lost 6 bases and J lost 2, with 13 bases in between. CDR1 is MGHDK and CDR2 is SYGVNS in the germline V gene. The CDR3 DNA reads as TGTGCCAGCAGCCGAGGGGGGGTAAACTATGGCTACACCTTC. It specifies CASSRGGVNYGYTF.

This chain uses TRBV2 with TRBJ2-6, with a tentative D call TRBD1 (6 bases). V lost 8 bases to trimming and J lost 7 bases, with 12 bases between them. The CDR3 extends over 13 amino acids. The germline V gene has CDR1 SNHLY and CDR2 FYNNEI. In DNA form, the CDR3 reads TGTGCCAGCCAACAGGGTGTAGCCAACGTCCTGACTTTC. Translated, it gives CASQQGVANVLTF.

The chain links TRBV5-1 to TRBJ2-2; unclear D gene. Germline CDR1 is SGHRS and CDR2 is YFSETQ. Trimming shortened V by 0 bases and J by 3 bases, and 9 bases separated the two germline ends. The length of the CDR3 is 15 residues. For the CDR3, the DNA is TGCGCCAGCAGCTTGGAGACTGTTTACACCGGGGAGCTGTTTTTT. The encoded protein is CASSLETVYTGELFF.

The chain couples TRBV2 to TRBJ2-3; TRBD2 matches 9 bases. V gave up 10 bases and J gave up 3 bases; unmatched junction bases: 11. This CDR3 comprises 15 residues. Germline CDR1 is SNHLY and CDR2 is FYNNEI. CDR3 residues: CATSEGREGTDTQYF. The CDR3 nucleotides are TGTGCCACTTCAGAGGGGCGGGAGGGGACAGATACGCAGTATTTT. Using reference TRBV2 and TRBJ2-3 for the parts outside the CDR3, the full variable domain is EPEVTQTPSHQVTQMGQEVILRCVPISNHLYFYWYRQILGQKVEFLVSFYNNEISEKSEIFDDQFSVERPDGSNFTLKIRSTKLEDSAMYFCATSEGREGTDTQYFGPGTRLTVL.

This rearrangement joins TRBV15 to TRBJ2-6; D perhaps matches TRBD2 (5 bases). Germline V gives CDR1 LNHNV, CDR2 YYDKDF (reference sequence). CDR3 length: 17 residues. V shed 1 base and J shed 0 bases, with 10 bases lying between them. The CDR3 bases are TGTGCCACCAGCAGAGCGGGCGGGTCCTCTGGGGCCAACGTCCTGACTTTC. Translated, it gives CATSRAGGSSGANVLTF.

This chain joins TRBV19 and TRBJ1-1, with TRBD1 matching 9 bases. Germline V gene data show CDR1 as LNHDA and CDR2 as SQIVND (reference sequence). This CDR3 comprises 16 residues. The V and J ends lost 7 bases and 4 bases, in that order; junction bases with no gene match: 13. CDR3 sequence reads: CASTPGQGVMSTEAFF. CDR3 DNA sequence: TGTGCCAGTACCCCGGGACAGGGCGTGATGAGCACTGAAGCTTTCTTT.

The chain has TRBV5-1 and TRBJ2-5; a possible D gene is TRBD1 (5 bases). Germline-derived CDR1 and CDR2 are SGHRS and YFSETQ. With 0 bases removed from V and 0 bases from J, the gap between germline ends came to 15 bases. This CDR3 spans 17 amino acids. This chain's CDR3 is CASSLALGQGNQETQYF. The CDR3 DNA is TGCGCCAGCAGCTTGGCCTTGGGGCAGGGAAACCAAGAGACCCAGTACTTC. Filled out from reference TRBV5-1 and TRBJ2-5, the complete variable domain reads KAGVTQTPRYLIKTRGQQVTLSCSPISGHRSVSWYQQTPGQGLQFLFEYFSETQRNKGNFPGRFSGRQFSNSRSEMNVSTLELGDSALYLCASSLALGQGNQETQYFGPGTRLLVL.

The chain joins TRBV7-9 to TRBJ1-5, with D unclear. The CDR3 has 11 amino acids. The germline CDR1 and CDR2 sequences are SEHNR and FQNEAQ (reference sequence). The V and J ends lost 5 bases and 4 bases respectively, with 3 bases between them. Written as DNA, the CDR3 is TGTGCCAGCAGCCCAAATCAGCCCCAGCATTTT. Protein product: CASSPNQPQHF. Based on the CDR3 plus reference TRBV7-9 and TRBJ1-5, the full variable domain is DTGVSQNPRHKITKRGQNVTFRCDPISEHNRLYWYRQTLGQGPEFLTYFQNEAQLEKSRLLSDRFSAERPKGSFSTLEIQRTEQGDSAMYLCASSPNQPQHFGDGTRLSIL.

As regards this clone: The same CDR3 can be traced to other DNA sequences in this sample. This chain links TRBV6-5 with TRBJ2-7, with 9 bases that match TRBD1. Per germline, CDR1 MNHEY and CDR2 SVGAGI. The CDR3 is 14 residues long. V trimming: 3 bases; J trimming: 2 bases; junction bases outside the gene matches: 2. CDR3 nucleotide sequence: TGTGCCAGCAGTTATGGGACAGGGCCCTACGAGCAGTACTTC. It specifies CASSYGTGPYEQYF.

This clone was observed a few times. The chain joins TRBV19 to TRBJ2-1, with TRBD1 as a possible D gene (5 bases). This CDR3 has 12 amino acids. Trimming removed 7 bases at V and 4 bases at J, with 8 bases between. The V gene's germline CDR1 is LNHDA and CDR2 SQIVND (reference sequence). The CDR3 DNA reads as TGTGCCAGTAACGACAGATACAATGAGCAGTTCTTC. The encoded protein is CASNDRYNEQFF.

CDR3 nucleotide sequence: TGCGCCAGCAATGGGACATTCCCTAAAAAGGGCTATGGCTACACCTTC. Its translation: CASNGTFPKKGYGYTF. J is TRBJ1-2 and V is TRBV5-1; tentatively, D is TRBD1 (6 bases). Germline CDR1 and CDR2: SGHRS and YFSETQ. This CDR3 is 16 amino acids long. V was clipped by 6 bases and J by 4 bases, with 22 bases between them.

The CDR3: CASSLAGGHYNEQFF. The CDR3 coding sequence is TGTGCCAGCAGCCTAGCGGGAGGGCACTACAATGAGCAGTTCTTC. The chain carries TRBV2 and TRBJ2-1; 12 bases are shared with TRBD2. V lost 6 bases and J lost 3; bases outside the gene matches: 3. CDR3 length: 15 residues. CDR1 is SNHLY and CDR2 is FYNNEI in the germline V gene.

The V gene is TRBV5-1, the J gene TRBJ1-2; D might be TRBD1 (5 bases). Trimming cost V 4 bases and J 8 bases, with 24 bases left between them. This CDR3 is 16 amino acids long. Germline lookup yields CDR1 SGHRS and CDR2 YFSETQ. The CDR3 DNA follows: TGCGCCAGCAGCGATCAGGGAACTGGGTTGACTTGGGGCTACACCTTC. Its protein is CASSDQGTGLTWGYTF.

The V and J genes are TRBV28 and TRBJ2-1; 9 bases are shared with TRBD2. CDR3 length equals 19 residues. The V and J ends lost 8 bases and 0 bases, in that order; junction bases with no gene match: 17. In germline, CDR1 is MDHEN, CDR2 SYDVKM. CDR3 protein: CASGSLAGPIPSSYNEQFF. In DNA form, the CDR3 reads TGTGCCAGCGGATCGCTAGCGGGACCGATTCCGAGCTCCTACAATGAGCAGTTCTTC.

The chain carries TRBV11-3 and TRBJ2-1; possibly TRBD2 for D (5 bases). The germline V and J ends were trimmed by 5 bases and 0 bases, with 11 bases remaining between them. CDR1 is SGHNT, CDR2 YENEEA, per germline. The CDR3 extends over 15 amino acids. CDR3 residues: CASSPPGSSYNEQFF. The CDR3 DNA reads TGTGCCAGCAGCCCCCCGGGAAGCTCCTACAATGAGCAGTTCTTC.

The chain joins TRBV19 to TRBJ1-5, with D perhaps matching TRBD1 (6 bases). Trimming removed 4 bases from V and 5 bases from J, with 15 bases in between. Germline CDR1 and CDR2: LNHDA and SQIVND (reference sequence). The CDR3 totals 15 residues. The CDR3 reads CASSTQGISDQPQHF. Written as DNA, the CDR3 is TGTGCCAGTAGTACTCAGGGGATTTCTGATCAGCCCCAGCATTTT.

Here the CDR3 reads CASSVVSMTDTQYF. For the CDR3, the DNA is TGTGCCAGCAGTGTCGTTAGCATGACAGATACGCAGTATTTT. The chain uses TRBV2 and TRBJ2-3; D gene unclear. V lost 4 bases, J lost 3 bases, and 11 bases lay in between. The CDR3 extends over 14 amino acids. From germline, CDR1 is SNHLY and CDR2 FYNNEI. The full variable domain, completed using reference TRBV2 and TRBJ2-3, is EPEVTQTPSHQVTQMGQEVILRCVPISNHLYFYWYRQILGQKVEFLVSFYNNEISEKSEIFDDQFSVERPDGSNFTLKIRSTKLEDSAMYFCASSVVSMTDTQYFGPGTRLTVL.